The clone carrying this T cell receptor (beta chain) was detected only a few times. Its antigen is currently unknown. The entirety of the isolated RNA underwent reverse transcription, so expressed TCRB transcripts were sequenced. Clones were sequenced by immunoSEQ multiplex PCR, and TCRdb holds only the in-frame ones, with some missing. The sample records 300,000 to 400,000 clones, roughly 12% being singletons. After removal of 3 bases from V and 4 bases from J, the junction contained 7 bases not matched to a gene. This CDR3 has 15 amino acids. The germline V gene encodes CDR1 SEHNR and CDR2 FQNEAQ (reference sequence). The sample comes from a study of beta chain features in type 1 diabetes. At the level of the study: No patient-donor differences in age, gender, total cells or subset yield. Study-level findings and limits: A greater similarity of naive, central memory and Treg TCRB repertoires was seen among patients than among healthy donors. Cells with high TCR expression could be over-represented when cDNA is sequenced.

The chain joins TRBV7-9 to TRBJ1-2; 8 bases match TRBD1. Sequenced sample: naive CD4+ T cells from blood. This TCR derives from a man aged 18 to 30 in good health. CDR3 in amino acids: CASSFTGTGLYGYTF. CDR3 coding DNA: TGTGCCAGCAGCTTCACCGGGACAGGCCTCTATGGCTACACCTTC.